The present T cell receptor beta chain was sequenced within a study of T cells in localized non-small cell lung cancer (dated by TCRdb to the early 2020s). Notes on the research overall: Comparing tumors with uninvolved tumor-adjacent lungs, the study looked at the T cell repertoires of about 240 patients with early-stage NSCLC. The cohort consisted of 236 treatment-naive NSCLC patients whose localized lung tumors had been resected. NSCLC patients had a mean age of approximately 70 years, and fewer than 150 were male and about 110 female. The investigation overall reported the following: Since the design was exploratory, TCR variables were selected using unadjusted p-values with no false-discovery rate correction. The highest T cell clonality was observed in uninvolved tumor-adjacent lung, where clonality exceeded that of tumor, suggesting that antigenic responses were more focused in uninvolved tumor-adjacent lung. A median of about 50 of the top 100 tumor clones turned up in the paired uninvolved adjacent lung, and roughly 28 of those clones also ranked among the top 100 of that same adjacent lung. Because multi-region tumor sequencing was not done, intratumor heterogeneity could not be ruled out. Higher blood T cell density associated with longer overall survival, while higher adjacent-lung clonality associated with shorter survival.

The immunoSEQ Assay was used to sequence TCR beta CDR3 regions from DNA. The authors processed their data as follows. T cell density was computed as TCR beta template counts normalized to usable DNA estimated by amplifying housekeeping genes. Richness was estimated with the preseqR package, extrapolating to 400,000 templates for PBMC samples and 120,000 templates for tissue samples. Clonality was calculated as one minus Pielou's evenness. Differential abundance testing on productive amino-acid clonotypes, with a minimum total count of 5 and an alpha of 0.1, was used to identify tissue-enriched TCRs. The Jaccard Index and the Morisita Overlap Index were used to quantify repertoire overlap between compartments. GLIPH grouped TCR beta CDR3s together with public tetramer-defined viral CDR3s, and a viral motif had to include at least three viral sequences and show V-gene enrichment. TCRdb took this table from immuneACCESS and kept in-frame rearrangements with V and J called. Such tables lack part of the clones; where checked against another copy, unresolved V genes explain under half of the gap, and the rest is unexplained. Clonal size and the V and J genes are those of that table, whereas D and trimming came from the DNA. This sample is represented by 4,500 to 6,000 clones; about 32% of them were singletons. Approximately 9.7% of the sample comes from the top ten.

The CDR3 starts with the cysteine, ends with the phenylalanine, and has 18 residues. The sequence is cut down to CDR3 DNA, 54 bases in frame from base 1. The germline V gene supplies CDR1 KGHSH and CDR2 LQKENI. The trim is 6 bases for V and 4 bases for J, with a gap of 27 bases between the germline ends. At diagnosis, peripheral blood, uninvolved tumor-adjacent lung and tumor were collected and stored as a combination of fresh-frozen and FFPE material. Concerning this clone: Its antigen remains unidentified. The sample holds no much larger clone one base away, and base qualities are not on file.

The sample in question was lung tumor tissue, obtained before any cancer treatment. The V and J genes are TRBV18 and TRBJ2-5, and possibly TRBD2, on 5 matching bases. The clonotype comes from a woman aged 35 to 70 with stage II squamous cell lung carcinoma. The CDR3 here reads CASSQRSSRTGVGETQYF. Here is the DNA: TGTGCCAGCTCTCAACGTTCTAGCCGAACGGGTGTCGGAGAGACCCAGTACTTC.